This T cell receptor beta chain was sequenced in a study of T-cell memory formation after mild COVID-19. Study-wide background: TCR clusters largely stayed donor specific. Study conclusions and caveats: CD4+ clones that contracted lay mainly in CM and EM; CD8+ ones lay in EMRA.

There are a few counts of this clonotype. Its antigen is not identified. Germline lookup yields CDR1 SQVTM and CDR2 ANQGSEA. Trimming took 7 bases from V and 4 from J, leaving 14 bases between them. The CDR3 runs 13 residues. TCRalpha and TCRbeta libraries used 5'RACE with constant-segment primers and UMIs. TCRdb reprocessed the 5' RACE reads with MiXCR, giving one entry per CDR3 protein. This table holds around 150,000 distinct CDR3 sequences, approximately 14% found once. Sequenced sample: PBMCs or a T cell subset sorted from them (not recorded which). This TCR came from an adult woman who had mild COVID-19 (a few samples of this study predate the infection). Cell type and time point are not known. The rearrangement links TRBV29-1 to TRBJ2-1, with D hard to call. The CDR3 sequence is CSAKELAYNEQFF. The CDR3 nucleotides read TGCAGCGCCAAAGAATTAGCTTACAATGAGCAGTTCTTC.